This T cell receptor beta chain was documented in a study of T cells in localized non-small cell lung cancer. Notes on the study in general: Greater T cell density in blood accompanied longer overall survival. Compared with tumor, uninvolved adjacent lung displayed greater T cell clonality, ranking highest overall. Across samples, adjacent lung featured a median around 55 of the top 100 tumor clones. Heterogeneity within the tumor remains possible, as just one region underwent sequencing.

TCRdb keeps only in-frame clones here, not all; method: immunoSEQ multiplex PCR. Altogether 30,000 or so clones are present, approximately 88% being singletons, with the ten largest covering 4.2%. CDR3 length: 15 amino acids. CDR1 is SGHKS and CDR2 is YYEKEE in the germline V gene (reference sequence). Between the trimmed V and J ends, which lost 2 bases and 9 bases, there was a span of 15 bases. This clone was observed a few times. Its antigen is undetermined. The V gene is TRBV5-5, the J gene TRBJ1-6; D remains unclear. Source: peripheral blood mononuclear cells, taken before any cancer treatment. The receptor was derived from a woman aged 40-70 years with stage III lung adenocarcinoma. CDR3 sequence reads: CASSLRATSGSPLHF. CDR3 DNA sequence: TGTGCCAGCAGCTTACGGGCAACGTCTGGTTCACCCCTCCACTTT.